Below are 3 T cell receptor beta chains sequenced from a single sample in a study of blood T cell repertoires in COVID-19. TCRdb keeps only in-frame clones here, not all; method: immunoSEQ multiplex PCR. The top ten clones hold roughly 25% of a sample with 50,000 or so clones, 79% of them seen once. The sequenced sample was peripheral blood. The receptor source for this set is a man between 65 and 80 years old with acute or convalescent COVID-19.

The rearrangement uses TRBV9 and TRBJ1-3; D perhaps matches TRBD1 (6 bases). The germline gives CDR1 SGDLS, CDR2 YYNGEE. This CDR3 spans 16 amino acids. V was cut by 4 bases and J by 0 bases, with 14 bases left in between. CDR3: CASSTTTGHSGNTIYF. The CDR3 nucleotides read TGTGCCAGCAGCACCACGACAGGCCACTCTGGAAACACCATATATTTT.

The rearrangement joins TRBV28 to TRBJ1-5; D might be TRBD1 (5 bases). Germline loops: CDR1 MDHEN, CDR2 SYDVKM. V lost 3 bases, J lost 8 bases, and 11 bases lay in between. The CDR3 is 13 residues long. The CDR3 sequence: CASSFTRGEPQHF. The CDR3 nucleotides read TGTGCCAGCAGTTTCACCCGGGGGGAGCCCCAGCATTTT.

The CDR3 reads CASSRKRTGTEAFF. The CDR3 DNA reads as TGTGCCAGCAGCCGGAAACGGACAGGGACTGAAGCTTTCTTT. The chain has TRBV7-2 and TRBJ1-1; 8 nucleotides line up with TRBD1. The CDR3 extends over 14 amino acids. V trimming: 5 bases; J trimming: 5 bases; junction bases outside the gene matches: 7. Germline loops: CDR1 SGHTA, CDR2 FQGNSA.